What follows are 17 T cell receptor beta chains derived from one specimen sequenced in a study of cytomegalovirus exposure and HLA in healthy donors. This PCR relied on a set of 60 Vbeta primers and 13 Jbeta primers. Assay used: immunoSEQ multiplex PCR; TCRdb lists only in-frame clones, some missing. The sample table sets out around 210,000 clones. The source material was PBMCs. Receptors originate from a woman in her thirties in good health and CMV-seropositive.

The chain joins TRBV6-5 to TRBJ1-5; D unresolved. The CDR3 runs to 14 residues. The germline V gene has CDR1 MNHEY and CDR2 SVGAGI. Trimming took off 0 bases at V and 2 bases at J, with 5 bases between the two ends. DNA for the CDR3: TGTGCCAGCAGTTACTCGATAGGCAATCAGCCCCAGCATTTT. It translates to CASSYSIGNQPQHF.

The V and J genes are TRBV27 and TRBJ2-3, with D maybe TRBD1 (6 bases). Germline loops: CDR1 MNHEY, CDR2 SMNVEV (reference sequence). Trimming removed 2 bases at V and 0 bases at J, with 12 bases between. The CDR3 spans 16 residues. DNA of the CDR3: TGTGCCAGCAGTTTAAGAACAGGGCTCAGCACAGATACGCAGTATTTT. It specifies CASSLRTGLSTDTQYF.

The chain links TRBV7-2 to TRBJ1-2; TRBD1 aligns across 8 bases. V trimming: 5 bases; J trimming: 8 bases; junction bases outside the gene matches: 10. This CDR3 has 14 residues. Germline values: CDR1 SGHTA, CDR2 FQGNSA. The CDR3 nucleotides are TGTGCCAGCAGCCCGCGGACAGGGCACGGCGGCTACACCTTC. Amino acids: CASSPRTGHGGYTF.

CDR3 in amino acids: CASSLGQGYEKLFF. CDR3 nucleotide sequence: TGTGCCAGCAGCTTGGGACAGGGATATGAAAAACTGTTTTTT. The rearrangement links TRBV5-4 to TRBJ1-4; 7 bases fit TRBD1. Trimming at V came to 0 bases and at J to 6 bases, leaving 2 bases not matched to a gene. The CDR3 totals 14 residues. Germline CDR1 SGHNT, CDR2 YYREEE (reference sequence).

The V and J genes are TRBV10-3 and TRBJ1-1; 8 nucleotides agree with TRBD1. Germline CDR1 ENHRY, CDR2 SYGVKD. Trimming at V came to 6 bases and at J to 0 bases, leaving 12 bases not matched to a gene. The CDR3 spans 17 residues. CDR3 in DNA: TGTGCCATCAGCGCTACGGGGACAGGCGATTTGAACACTGAAGCTTTCTTT. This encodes CAISATGTGDLNTEAFF.

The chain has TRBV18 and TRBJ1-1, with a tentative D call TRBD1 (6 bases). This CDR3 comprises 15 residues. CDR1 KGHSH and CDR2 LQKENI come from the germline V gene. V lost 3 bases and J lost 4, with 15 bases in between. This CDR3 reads CASSPQAGDITEAFF. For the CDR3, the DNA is TGTGCCAGCTCACCGCAGGCAGGGGATATCACTGAAGCTTTCTTT.

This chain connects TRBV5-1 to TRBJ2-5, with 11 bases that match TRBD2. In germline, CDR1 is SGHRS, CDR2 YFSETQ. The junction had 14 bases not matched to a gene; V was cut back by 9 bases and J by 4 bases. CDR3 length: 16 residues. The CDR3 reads CATAGNSGGAGETQYF. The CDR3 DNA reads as TGCGCCACCGCCGGAAATAGCGGGGGGGCCGGAGAGACCCAGTACTTC.

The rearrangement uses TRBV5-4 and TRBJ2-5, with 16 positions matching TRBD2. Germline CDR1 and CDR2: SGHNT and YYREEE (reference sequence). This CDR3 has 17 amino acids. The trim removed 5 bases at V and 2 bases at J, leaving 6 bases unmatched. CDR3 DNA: TGTGCCAGCAGGGCCGGGACTAGCGGGAGGGCACAAGAGACCCAGTACTTC. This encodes CASRAGTSGRAQETQYF.

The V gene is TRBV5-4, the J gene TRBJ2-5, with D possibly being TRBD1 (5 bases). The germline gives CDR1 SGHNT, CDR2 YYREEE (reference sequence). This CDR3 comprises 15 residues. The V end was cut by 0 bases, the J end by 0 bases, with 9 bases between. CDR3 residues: CASSLGAGYQETQYF. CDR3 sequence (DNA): TGTGCCAGCAGCTTGGGGGCAGGGTACCAAGAGACCCAGTACTTC.

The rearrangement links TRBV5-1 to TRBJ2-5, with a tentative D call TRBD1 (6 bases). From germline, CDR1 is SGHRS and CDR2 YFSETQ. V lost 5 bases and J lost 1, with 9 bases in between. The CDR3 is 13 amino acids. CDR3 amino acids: CASSDRSQETQYF. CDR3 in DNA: TGCGCCAGCAGTGACAGGTCCCAAGAGACCCAGTACTTC.

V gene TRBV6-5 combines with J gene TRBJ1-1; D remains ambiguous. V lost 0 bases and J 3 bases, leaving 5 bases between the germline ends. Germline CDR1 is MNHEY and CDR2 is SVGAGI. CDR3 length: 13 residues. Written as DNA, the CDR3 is TGTGCCAGCAGTTACTCAGCTGACACTGAAGCTTTCTTT. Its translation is CASSYSADTEAFF.

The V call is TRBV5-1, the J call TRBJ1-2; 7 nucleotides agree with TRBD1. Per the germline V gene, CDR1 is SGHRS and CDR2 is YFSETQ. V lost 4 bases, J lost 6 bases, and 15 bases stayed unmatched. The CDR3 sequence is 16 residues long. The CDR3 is CASSIPGQQKGDGYTF. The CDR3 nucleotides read TGCGCCAGCAGCATTCCGGGACAGCAAAAGGGGGATGGCTACACCTTC.

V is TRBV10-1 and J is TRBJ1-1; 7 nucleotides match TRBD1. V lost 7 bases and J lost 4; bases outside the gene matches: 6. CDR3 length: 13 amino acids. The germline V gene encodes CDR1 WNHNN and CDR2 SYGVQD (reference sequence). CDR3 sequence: CASNEGQFTEAFF. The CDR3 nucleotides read TGCGCCAGCAACGAGGGACAGTTCACTGAAGCTTTCTTT.

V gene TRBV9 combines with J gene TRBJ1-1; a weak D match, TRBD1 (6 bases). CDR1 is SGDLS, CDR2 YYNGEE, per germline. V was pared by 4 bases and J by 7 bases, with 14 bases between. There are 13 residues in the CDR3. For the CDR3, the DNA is TGTGCCAGCAGCCCTTTTGGACAGTTTGAAGCTTTCTTT. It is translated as CASSPFGQFEAFF.

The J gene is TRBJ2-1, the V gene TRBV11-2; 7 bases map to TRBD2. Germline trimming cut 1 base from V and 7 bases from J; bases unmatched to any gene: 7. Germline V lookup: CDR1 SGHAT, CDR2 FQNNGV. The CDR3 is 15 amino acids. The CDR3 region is CASSLVGGSRNEQFF. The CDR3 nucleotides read TGTGCCAGCAGCTTAGTAGGCGGGAGTAGGAATGAGCAGTTCTTC.

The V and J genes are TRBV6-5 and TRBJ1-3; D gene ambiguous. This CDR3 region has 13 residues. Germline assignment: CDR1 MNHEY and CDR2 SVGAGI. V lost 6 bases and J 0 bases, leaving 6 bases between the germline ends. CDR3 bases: TGTGCCAGCAGGGGCCCCTCTGGAAACACCATATATTTT. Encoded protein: CASRGPSGNTIYF.

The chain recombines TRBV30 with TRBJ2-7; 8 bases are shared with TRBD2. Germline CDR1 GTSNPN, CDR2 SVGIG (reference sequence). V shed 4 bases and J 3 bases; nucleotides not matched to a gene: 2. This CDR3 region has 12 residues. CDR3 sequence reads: CAWTRGGYEQYF. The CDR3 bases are TGTGCCTGGACCCGGGGGGGCTACGAGCAGTACTTC. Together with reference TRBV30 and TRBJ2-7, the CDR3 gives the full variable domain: SQTIHQWPATLVQPVGSPLSLECTVEGTSNPNLYWYRQAAGRGLQLLFYSVGIGQISSEVPQNLSASRPQDRQFILSSKKLLLSDSGFYLCAWTRGGYEQYFGPGTRLTVT.